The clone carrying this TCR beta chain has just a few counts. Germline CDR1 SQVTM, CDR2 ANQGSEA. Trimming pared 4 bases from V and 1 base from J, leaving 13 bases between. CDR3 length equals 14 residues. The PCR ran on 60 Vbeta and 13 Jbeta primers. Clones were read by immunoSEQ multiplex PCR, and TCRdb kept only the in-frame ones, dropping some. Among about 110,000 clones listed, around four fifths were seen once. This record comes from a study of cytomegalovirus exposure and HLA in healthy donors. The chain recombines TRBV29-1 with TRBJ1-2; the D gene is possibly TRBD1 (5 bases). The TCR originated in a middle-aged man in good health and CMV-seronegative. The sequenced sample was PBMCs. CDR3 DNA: TGCAGCGTTGTAGGGGCCTCACTTAACTATGGCTACACCTTC. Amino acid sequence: CSVVGASLNYGYTF.